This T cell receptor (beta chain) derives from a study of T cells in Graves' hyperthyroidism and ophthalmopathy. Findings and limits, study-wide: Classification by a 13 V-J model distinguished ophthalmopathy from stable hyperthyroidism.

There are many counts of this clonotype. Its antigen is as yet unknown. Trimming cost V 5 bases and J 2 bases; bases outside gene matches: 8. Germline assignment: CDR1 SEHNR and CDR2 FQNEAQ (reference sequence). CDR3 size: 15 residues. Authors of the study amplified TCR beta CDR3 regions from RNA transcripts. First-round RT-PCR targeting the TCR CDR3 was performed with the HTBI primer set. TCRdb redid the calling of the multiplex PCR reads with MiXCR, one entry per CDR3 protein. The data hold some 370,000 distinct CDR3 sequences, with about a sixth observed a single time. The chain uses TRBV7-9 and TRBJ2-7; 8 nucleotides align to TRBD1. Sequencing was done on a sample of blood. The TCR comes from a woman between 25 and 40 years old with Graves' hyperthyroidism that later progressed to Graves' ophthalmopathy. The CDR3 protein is CASSRTGQDTYEQYF. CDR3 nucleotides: TGTGCCAGCAGCAGAACGGGACAGGACACCTACGAGCAGTACTTC.